Below are 7 T cell receptor beta chains sequenced from a single sample in a study of cytomegalovirus exposure and HLA in healthy donors. PCR was performed using 60 Vbeta and 13 Jbeta primers. TCRdb keeps only in-frame clones here, not all; method: immunoSEQ multiplex PCR. The data hold approximately 160,000 clones, with approximately 80% observed a single time. The specimen was PBMCs. The receptor source for this set is a woman under 40 in good health and CMV-seronegative.

The chain carries TRBV15 and TRBJ2-1; D remains ambiguous. This CDR3 is 15 amino acids long. Germline V gives CDR1 LNHNV, CDR2 YYDKDF (reference sequence). Trimming shortened V by 0 bases and J by 0 bases, and 6 bases separated the two germline ends. This CDR3 is CATSRDSSSYNEQFF. CDR3 DNA: TGTGCCACCAGCAGAGATTCTAGCTCCTACAATGAGCAGTTCTTC.

A few counts support this clone. The genes are TRBV5-6 and TRBJ1-1; D not certain. Germline V gene data show CDR1 as SGHDT and CDR2 as YYEEEE. The CDR3 has 12 amino acids. Trimming removed 2 bases at V and 7 bases at J, with 9 bases between. The CDR3 sequence: CASSLSGFEAFF. The CDR3, as DNA: TGTGCCAGCAGCTTATCGGGGTTTGAAGCTTTCTTT.

The chain uses TRBV19 and TRBJ1-1, with D tentatively TRBD1 (5 bases). The germline V gene encodes CDR1 LNHDA and CDR2 SQIVND (reference sequence). The V gene lost 3 bases and the J gene lost 4 bases, with 9 bases spanning the gap. This CDR3 contains 13 residues. The CDR3: CASSIGRGTEAFF. The CDR3 bases are TGTGCCAGTAGTATTGGGAGGGGCACTGAAGCTTTCTTT.

V usage is TRBV5-4 and J usage is TRBJ1-4; D is unresolved. Trimming pared 3 bases from V and 6 bases from J, leaving 15 bases between. The CDR3 loop spans 15 amino acids. Germline V gene sequence: CDR1 SGHNT, CDR2 YYREEE (reference sequence). The DNA of the CDR3 is TGTGCCAGCAGCTGGTCCGGAGGACGGGATGAAAAACTGTTTTTT. Translation gives CASSWSGGRDEKLFF.

The V and J genes are TRBV27 and TRBJ1-6; TRBD1 matches at 8 bases. Germline values: CDR1 MNHEY, CDR2 SMNVEV (reference sequence). The CDR3 totals 15 residues. Unmatched junction bases numbered 6, after V lost 4 bases and J lost 7 bases. The CDR3 sequence is CASSYQGAGNSPLHF. The DNA for the CDR3 is TGTGCCAGCAGTTATCAGGGGGCGGGAAATTCACCCCTCCACTTT.

The chain is built from TRBV7-2 and TRBJ1-3, with TRBD1 matching 7 bases. Germline V gene sequence: CDR1 SGHTA, CDR2 FQGNSA. The CDR3 has 15 amino acids. V dropped 5 bases and J dropped 0; count of bases not matched to a gene: 4. This CDR3 reads CASSPRQGSGNTIYF. In DNA, the CDR3 is TGTGCCAGCAGCCCGAGACAGGGCTCTGGAAACACCATATATTTT.

The V call is TRBV2, the J call TRBJ2-7, with TRBD2 matching 7 bases. The CDR3 is made up of 16 amino acids. The germline gives CDR1 SNHLY, CDR2 FYNNEI. The junction had 8 bases not matched to a gene; V was cut back by 0 bases and J by 3 bases. CDR3 nucleotides: TGTGCCAGCAGTGAAGCGGCGTTGGCTAGCGGCTACGAGCAGTACTTC. Protein product: CASSEAALASGYEQYF.